This TCR beta chain was documented in a study of T cell clonotyping in hematopoietic cell transplantation. Blood collection times were about day -28 and days 30, 100, 180 posttransplant. Clones were read by immunoSEQ multiplex PCR, and TCRdb kept only the in-frame ones, dropping some. Among around 5,200 clones listed, roughly 70% were seen once. A word on this clone: Antigen: not known.

The CDR3 loop spans 16 amino acids. V was clipped by 2 bases and J by 1 base; unmatched bases: 6. Germline lookup yields CDR1 SGHRS and CDR2 YFSETQ. Notes on the study in general: Without cell sorting, CD4 versus CD8 contributions remain unresolved. Higher Inverse Simpson Index values in graft donor and pretransplant recipient predicted broader posttransplant TCR diversity. Few recipient clonotypes overlapped donors; over 95% were de novo at given depth.

The chain is built from TRBV5-1 and TRBJ2-3; 8 nucleotides match TRBD2. The source of this sequence is a male patient in his fifties who had an allogeneic stem cell transplant from an unrelated donor, so the T cells may come from the graft donor. Some clones in this sample may be carry-over from other donors' samples. The sample in question was PBMCs, obtained 180 days after allogeneic stem cell transplant. Here the CDR3 reads CASSLSAGVGTDTQYF. The CDR3 region has the DNA TGCGCCAGCAGCTTATCAGCGGGAGTGGGCACAGATACGCAGTATTTT.